The 13 T cell receptor beta chains below were found in one sample sequenced in a study of cytomegalovirus exposure and HLA in healthy donors. The PCR ran on 60 Vbeta and 13 Jbeta primers. Assay used: immunoSEQ multiplex PCR; TCRdb lists only in-frame clones, some missing. The profile shows around 140,000 clones, over 70% of them singletons. What was sequenced was PBMCs. These receptors were collected from a man aged 30 to 39 in good health and CMV-seronegative.

This clone was observed a handful of times. V gene TRBV30 combines with J gene TRBJ2-1, with 9 bases lining up with TRBD2. This CDR3 spans 15 amino acids. The V and J ends lost 0 bases and 7 bases, in that order; junction bases with no gene match: 7. The V gene's germline CDR1 is GTSNPN and CDR2 SVGIG (reference sequence). This CDR3 reads CAWSVLSGSMNEQFF. DNA for the CDR3: TGTGCCTGGAGTGTACTTAGCGGGAGTATGAATGAGCAGTTCTTC.

The CDR3 is CASSGPGTASYNEQFF. As DNA, the CDR3 is TGTGCCAGCAGTGGGCCCGGGACAGCCTCCTACAATGAGCAGTTCTTC. The gene calls are TRBV6-1 and TRBJ2-1; 7 bases fit TRBD1. V shed 4 bases and J 0 bases; nucleotides not matched to a gene: 6. Germline V CDR1 and CDR2: MNHNS, SASEGT. This CDR3 is built from 16 residues.

The chain couples TRBV30 to TRBJ1-4; weak D call: TRBD1 (6 bases). The CDR3 spans 13 residues. Trimming took off 7 bases at V and 3 bases at J, with 12 bases between the two ends. CDR1 GTSNPN and CDR2 SVGIG come from the germline V gene (reference sequence). CDR3 in amino acids: CASRGKPNEKLFF. DNA for the CDR3: TGTGCCTCTAGGGGGAAGCCTAATGAAAAACTGTTTTTT.

This sequence joins TRBV5-1 and TRBJ2-2; no clear D gene. This CDR3 has 15 amino acids. CDR1 is SGHRS, CDR2 YFSETQ, per germline. The V end lost 0 bases, the J end lost 1 base, and 7 bases lay between the germline ends. The CDR3 DNA is TGCGCCAGCAGCTTGGTTGTCGGGAACACCGGGGAGCTGTTTTTT. It encodes CASSLVVGNTGELFF.

The CDR3 reads CASGEGLTREKEQYF. CDR3 sequence (DNA): TGTGCCTCAGGGGAGGGACTTACCAGGGAAAAGGAGCAGTACTTC. This chain connects TRBV15 to TRBJ2-7; D might be TRBD2 (7 bases). Germline V gene lookup returns CDR1 LNHNV and CDR2 YYDKDF (reference sequence). This CDR3 region has 15 residues. V dropped 11 bases and J dropped 7 bases, with 27 bases sitting between them.

J is TRBJ1-5 and V is TRBV10-2; 8 bases fit TRBD1. The CDR3 extends over 18 amino acids. The trim removed 5 bases at V and 5 bases at J, leaving 17 bases unmatched. Germline V gene sequence: CDR1 WSHSY, CDR2 SAAADI. DNA of the CDR3: TGCGCCAGCAGTTCGGCAGGGGCAGGGGGCGTTTGGGATCAGCCCCAGCATTTT. Translation gives CASSSAGAGGVWDQPQHF.

This sequence joins TRBV5-1 and TRBJ2-6; unclear D gene. V lost 4 bases, J lost 0 bases, and 8 bases lay in between. The CDR3 spans 15 residues. The germline V gene encodes CDR1 SGHRS and CDR2 YFSETQ. DNA of the CDR3: TGCGCCAGCAGCCTCGACTTCTCTGGGGCCAACGTCCTGACTTTC. This sequence encodes CASSLDFSGANVLTF.

The table lists this clone with a count of one. The gene calls are TRBV27 and TRBJ1-6; 7 nucleotides agree with TRBD1. Germline V gene sequence: CDR1 MNHEY, CDR2 SMNVEV (reference sequence). Trimming took 4 bases from V and 3 from J; bases not matched to a gene: 3. CDR3 size: 15 residues. The CDR3: CASSWAGGYNSPLHF. The CDR3 DNA reads TGTGCCAGCAGTTGGGCAGGGGGCTATAATTCACCCCTCCACTTT.

This clone was seen a handful of times. The V call is TRBV4-1, the J call TRBJ1-4; D remains unclear. Germline V gene sequence: CDR1 MGHRA, CDR2 YSYEKL. V was cut by 0 bases and J by 5 bases, with 13 bases left in between. This CDR3 contains 16 residues. In DNA, the CDR3 is TGCGCCAGCAGCCAAGATCCAGGCGGGCGAAATGAAAAACTGTTTTTT. Its protein is CASSQDPGGRNEKLFF.

As DNA, the CDR3 is TGCGCCAGCAGCTTGGGACATAGCTCTGGAAACACCATATATTTT. Translating gives CASSLGHSSGNTIYF. The chain combines TRBV5-1 with TRBJ1-3; no reliable D call. The CDR3 has 15 amino acids. CDR1 is SGHRS and CDR2 is YFSETQ in the germline V gene. V lost 0 bases to trimming and J lost 0 bases, with 7 bases between them. The complete variable domain, with remaining parts taken from reference TRBV5-1 and TRBJ1-3, reads KAGVTQTPRYLIKTRGQQVTLSCSPISGHRSVSWYQQTPGQGLQFLFEYFSETQRNKGNFPGRFSGRQFSNSRSEMNVSTLELGDSALYLCASSLGHSSGNTIYFGEGSWLTVV.

Only a few counts were recorded for this clone. The chain recombines TRBV5-1 with TRBJ2-5; TRBD1 aligns across 9 bases. The germline gives CDR1 SGHRS, CDR2 YFSETQ. J gave up 1 base and V 4 bases, and 2 bases lay outside the gene matches. The CDR3 loop spans 14 amino acids. CDR3 in DNA: TGCGCCAGCAGCAGGACAGGGGCCCAAGAGACCCAGTACTTC. Amino acid sequence: CASSRTGAQETQYF.

V usage is TRBV28 and J usage is TRBJ2-1, with TRBD1 matching 7 bases. The CDR3 length is 15 residues. Trimming took 7 bases from V and 5 from J; bases not matched to a gene: 11. Per germline, CDR1 MDHEN and CDR2 SYDVKM. CDR3 coding DNA: TGTGCCAGCACCTCGCCAAGACAGGGAAACAATGAGCAGTTCTTC. Amino acids: CASTSPRQGNNEQFF.

The rearrangement joins TRBV5-6 to TRBJ2-5; TRBD1 is a possible D gene (6 bases). The V end lost 0 bases, the J end lost 3 bases, and 12 bases lay between the germline ends. This CDR3 spans 15 amino acids. Looked up from germline, CDR1 is SGHDT and CDR2 is YYEEEE. The CDR3, as DNA: TGTGCCAGCAGCTTGGCCGGACAGTTGAAAGAGACCCAGTACTTC. Translated, it gives CASSLAGQLKETQYF.